The source of this T cell receptor (beta chain) is a study of T cells after yellow fever vaccination. A 5'RACE template-switching step, the method used to make TCR cDNA, added a universal primer site and UMIs. TCRdb itself ran the 5' RACE reads through MiXCR, one entry per CDR3 protein. This repertoire shows about 400,000 distinct CDR3 sequences, more than 5.5% found once; its top ten account for approximately 15%. Findings and limits, study-wide: FACS-sorted repertoires could harbor abundant contaminating bulk-population clonotypes. Peaking faster, on day 5 versus 15, the secondary response was nonetheless weaker.

The CDR3 is 15 amino acids. The V end lost 3 bases, the J end lost 2 bases, and 11 bases lay between the germline ends. CDR1 LNHDA and CDR2 SQIVND come from the germline V gene (reference sequence). On this clonotype: Its antigen is currently unknown.

The source is a man aged 30-40 years who received the YFV17D yellow fever vaccine. The chain links TRBV19 to TRBJ2-1; possibly TRBD1 or TRBD2 for D (5 bases each). Here the sequenced sample was PBMCs, taken 5 days after the yellow fever booster vaccination. CDR3 protein: CASSMRQGAYNEQFF. The CDR3 nucleotides are TGTGCCAGTAGTATGAGGCAGGGAGCCTACAATGAGCAGTTCTTC.